This T cell receptor beta chain came from a study of a mutant IDH1 vaccine in newly diagnosed glioma. Overall study context: Of treated patients, approximately 60% were men and about 38% women, averaging about 37 years. Patients arrived already treated with radiotherapy, temozolomide, or both, most having had both.

Germline V lookup: CDR1 SGDLS, CDR2 YYNGEE. CDR3 length: 15 amino acids. V lost 4 bases and J lost 8, with 18 bases in between. The table came from immunoSEQ multiplex PCR; TCRdb's copy has only in-frame clones and leaves some out. The table records 50,000 to 75,000 clones, 80% to 95% of them present only once. For this clone: Its antigen is still unknown.

Time point here: baseline, week 1 (first vaccination visit). Described treatment: pre-vaccination baseline after standard-of-care therapy. The astrocytomas were IDH1-mutant, ATRX-negative, and WHO grade 3 or 4. Findings of the study overall: Whatever changes occurred in top peripheral T cell clonotypes seemed unrelated to pseudoprogression.

The source of this sequence is a man aged 45-65 years with glioma. The sample in question was PBMCs, obtained from a glioma patient treated with radiotherapy, temozolomide or both. This chain links TRBV9 with TRBJ1-4; weak D call: TRBD1 (5 bases). The CDR3 reads CASSPDSLFREKLFF. CDR3 coding DNA: TGTGCCAGCAGCCCCGACAGCCTATTTAGGGAAAAACTGTTTTTT.